This T cell receptor beta chain emerged from a study of CD8 T cells in ankylosing spondylitis. This clonotype was detected many times. The CDR3 runs 11 residues. Between the trimmed V and J ends, which lost 6 bases and 6 bases, there was a span of 6 bases. TCRdb fed the 5' RACE reads into MiXCR, producing one record per CDR3 protein. The sample records 200,000 to 300,000 distinct CDR3 sequences, 8% to 10% being singletons. Sample: blood, either unsorted or a sorted T cell fraction (not recorded which). The TCR sequence derives from a female donor with ankylosing spondylitis or in good health (not recorded which). V gene TRBV12-3 or TRBV12-4 combines with J gene TRBJ2-4; D gene ambiguous. The CDR3 region is CASRNRNIQYF. CDR3 sequence (DNA): TGTGCCAGCAGGAACCGAAACATTCAGTACTTC.